One sample yielded the 32 T cell receptor beta chains listed below, sequenced in a study of read filtering for tumor transcriptome and immune sequencing. Molecular barcoded adaptors covering alpha/delta and beta/gamma chains were used on approximately 400 ng RNA. TCRdb recomputed calls from the reads with MiXCR, one row per CDR3 protein. The sample carries some 130,000 distinct CDR3 sequences, approximately 13% recorded once. The sequencing sample was made of a population of CD138-negative cells sorted from bone marrow. The receptors here all came from a donor aged 40 or over with multiple myeloma.

This chain joins TRBV7-3 and TRBJ2-2; D remains unclear. V lost 0 bases and J lost 0, with 8 bases in between. CDR3 length: 16 residues. Looked up from germline, CDR1 is SGHTA and CDR2 is FQGTGA. CDR3 nucleotide sequence: TGTGCCAGCAGCTTAACTGGAAACCCGAACACCGGGGAGCTGTTTTTT. This encodes CASSLTGNPNTGELFF.

Details on this clonotype: Just one base apart from a much larger clone, this may be a read error. J is TRBJ1-5 and V is TRBV20-1; a possible D gene is TRBD1 (5 bases). The CDR3 contains 17 residues. The germline V gene has CDR1 DFQATT and CDR2 SNEGSKA (reference sequence). V lost 1 base to trimming and J lost 11 bases, with 27 bases between them. The CDR3 sequence is CSARASKGRGAQWTQHF. CDR3 sequence (DNA): TGCAGTGCTAGAGCCAGTAAGGGAAGGGGTGCGCAGTGGACCCAGCATTTT.

At least ten counts were recorded for this clonotype. This rearrangement joins TRBV6-6 to TRBJ1-1, with D possibly TRBD1 on 6 matching bases. Germline CDR1 and CDR2: MNHNY and SVGAGI (reference sequence). Between the trimmed V and J ends, which lost 7 bases and 4 bases, there was a span of 19 bases. The CDR3 runs to 15 residues. CDR3 nucleotides: TGTGCCAGCACTCTAAGTGGGGGCGGGCGCACTGAAGCTTTCTTT. Residues: CASTLSGGGRTEAFF.

This clonotype was detected ten times or more. This chain connects TRBV5-1 to TRBJ2-5; D may match TRBD1 or TRBD2 (6 bases each). The CDR3 consists of 13 residues. V was cut by 0 bases and J by 5 bases, with 8 bases left in between. The V gene's germline CDR1 is SGHRS and CDR2 YFSETQ. CDR3 coding DNA: TGCGCCAGCAGCTTGGAAGGGGGGGAGACCCAGTACTTC. This codes for CASSLEGGETQYF.

The chain couples TRBV7-7 to TRBJ2-1; 7 nucleotides match TRBD1. The length of the CDR3 is 12 residues. V lost 5 bases and J lost 9; bases outside the gene matches: 4. The germline CDR1 and CDR2 sequences are SSHAT and FNYEAQ (reference sequence). Written as DNA, the CDR3 is TGTGCCAGCAGCCAGACAGGGATTGAGCAGTTCTTC. This translates into CASSQTGIEQFF.

This clonotype came up many times. The chain employs TRBV6-2 or TRBV6-3 and TRBJ2-1; TRBD2 is a possible D gene (6 bases). This CDR3 comprises 13 residues. The germline CDR1 and CDR2 sequences are MNHEY and SVGEGT. The V and J ends lost 6 bases and 5 bases respectively, with 11 bases between them. The CDR3 nucleotides read TGTGCCAGCAGCTGGGACTTTAACAATGAGCAGTTCTTC. Its protein product is CASSWDFNNEQFF.

This clonotype was detected ten times or more. This sequence joins TRBV4-1 and TRBJ2-3, with TRBD2 matching 7 bases. Trimming removed 1 base from V and 2 bases from J; junction bases left unmatched: 6. This CDR3 spans 16 amino acids. Germline CDR1 reads MGHRA; CDR2 reads YSYEKL. The CDR3 DNA is TGCGCCAGCAGCCAAGGTCCTAGCGGAACCACAGATACGCAGTATTTT. Encoded protein: CASSQGPSGTTDTQYF.

This clonotype was counted many times. The CDR3 nucleotides read TGTGCCAGCAGCCCCTCGATAGCGGGAGGGAAGGGAAGGTCCTACAATGAGCAGTTCTTC. Translation: CASSPSIAGGKGRSYNEQFF. V is TRBV7-9 and J is TRBJ2-1; 11 bases match TRBD2. Trimming removed 5 bases from V and 1 base from J; junction bases left unmatched: 16. Germline CDR1 SEHNR, CDR2 FQNEAQ (reference sequence). CDR3 length: 20 amino acids.

This clonotype occurred many times. This chain joins TRBV5-1 and TRBJ2-1; D is undetermined. V lost 1 base to trimming and J lost 0 bases, with 8 bases between them. Germline-derived CDR1 and CDR2 are SGHRS and YFSETQ. The CDR3 contains 15 residues. CDR3 coding DNA: TGCGCCAGCAGCTTGCCGCAGAGCTCCTACAATGAGCAGTTCTTC. This codes for CASSLPQSSYNEQFF.

A note on this clonotype: A read error may explain this, as a much larger clone is one base away. J is TRBJ2-1 and V is TRBV7-2, with D perhaps matching TRBD2 (5 bases). There are 16 residues in the CDR3. The V gene's germline CDR1 is SGHTA and CDR2 FQGNSA. CDR3 nucleotide sequence: TGTGCCAGCAGCTCCCGGACTGGAAGCTCCTACGATGAGCAGTTCTTC. Protein sequence: CASSSRTGSSYDEQFF.

This clonotype came up many times. V usage is TRBV7-2 and J usage is TRBJ2-7; D possibly corresponds to TRBD2 (6 bases). CDR1 is SGHTA, CDR2 FQGNSA, per germline. V was clipped by 6 bases and J by 0 bases, with 21 bases between them. CDR3 length: 17 residues. The CDR3 coding sequence is TGTGCCAGCAGTTCCGGGACTCGCCATATTAGCTCCTACGAGCAGTACTTC. It encodes CASSSGTRHISSYEQYF. The entire variable domain, with the rest obtained from reference TRBV7-2 and TRBJ2-7, is as follows: GAGVSQSPSNKVTEKGKDVELRCDPISGHTALYWYRQSLGQGLEFLIYFQGNSAPDKSGLPSDRFSAERTGGSVSTLTIQRTQQEDSAVYLCASSSGTRHISSYEQYFGPGTRLTVT.

This clonotype was recorded at least ten times. V is TRBV9 and J is TRBJ2-1; the match to TRBD2 covers 11 bases. The CDR3 runs 13 residues. J gave up 9 bases and V 6 bases, and 5 bases lay outside the gene matches. Germline V gene lookup returns CDR1 SGDLS and CDR2 YYNGEE. The CDR3 nucleotides read TGTGCCAGCAAGACTAGCGGGAATTCTGAGCAGTTCTTC. This gives the protein CASKTSGNSEQFF. Supplemented by reference TRBV9 and TRBJ2-1, the full variable domain reads DSGVTQTPKHLITATGQRVTLRCSPRSGDLSVYWYQQSLDQGLQFLIQYYNGEERAKGNILERFSAQQFPDLHSELNLSSLELGDSALYFCASKTSGNSEQFFGPGTRLTVL.

This clonotype was picked up many times. The chain recombines TRBV7-2 with TRBJ1-2; 10 positions match TRBD1. Trimming removed 6 bases from V and 4 bases from J; junction bases left unmatched: 5. CDR1 and CDR2 from the germline V gene are SGHTA and FQGNSA. The CDR3 is 14 residues long. As DNA, the CDR3 is TGTGCCAGCAGTGGACAGGGGGTTGTCTATGGCTACACCTTC. Its translation is CASSGQGVVYGYTF.

This clonotype was observed at least ten times. V and J are TRBV2 and TRBJ1-5; the D gene is possibly TRBD1 (6 bases). This CDR3 has 15 amino acids. The germline V and J ends were trimmed by 1 base and 5 bases, with 12 bases remaining between them. Germline CDR1 reads SNHLY; CDR2 reads FYNNEI. The CDR3 nucleotides read TGTGCCAGCAGTGAAGGGACAGTGAGGGATCAGCCCCAGCATTTT. Translating it yields CASSEGTVRDQPQHF.

This clonotype was counted at least ten times. V usage is TRBV4-2 and J usage is TRBJ2-7; perhaps D is TRBD1 or TRBD2 (5 bases each). Germline CDR1 is LGHNA and CDR2 is YNFKEQ. Trimming took 9 bases from V and 4 from J, leaving 22 bases between them. The CDR3 is 15 amino acids. The chain's CDR3 is CASSVVGTEDYEQYF. CDR3 nucleotides: TGTGCCAGTTCGGTGGTCGGGACGGAGGATTACGAGCAGTACTTC.

In the case of this clonotype: A much larger clonotype is one base distant, so this may be a read error. J is TRBJ2-4 and V is TRBV20-1; tentatively, D is TRBD1 or TRBD2 (5 bases each). The CDR3 is made up of 16 amino acids. The germline CDR1 and CDR2 sequences are DFQATT and SNEGSKA (reference sequence). The CDR3 protein is CSARSGGRGAKTIQYF. The DNA of the CDR3 is TGCAGTGCTAGATCCGGTGGGAGAGGGGCCAAAACCATTCAGTACTTC.

This clonotype showed up many times. V and J are TRBV29-1 and TRBJ2-7; D perhaps matches TRBD2 (6 bases). CDR1 is SQVTM, CDR2 ANQGSEA, per germline. V dropped 3 bases and J dropped 0 bases, with 12 bases sitting between them. The CDR3 covers 14 residues. The CDR3 spells CSVDSGGISYEQYF. The CDR3, as DNA: TGCAGCGTTGATTCGGGCGGGATCTCCTACGAGCAGTACTTC.

This clonotype appeared many times. The rearrangement joins TRBV29-1 to TRBJ2-5; D may be TRBD2 (6 bases). Germline CDR1 SQVTM, CDR2 ANQGSEA. This CDR3 region has 13 residues. This CDR3 is CSASPGLQETQYF. As DNA, the CDR3 is TGCAGTGCTTCCCCGGGACTGCAAGAGACCCAGTACTTC. The whole variable domain, remainder taken from reference TRBV29-1 and TRBJ2-5, is SAVISQKPSRDICQRGTSLTIQCQVDSQVTMMFWYRQQPGQSLTLIATANQGSEATYESGFVIDKFPISRPNLTFSTLTVSNMSPEDSSIYLCSASPGLQETQYFGPGTRLLVL.

This clonotype showed up many times. The chain links TRBV10-3 to TRBJ2-3; D is possibly TRBD1 or TRBD2 (5 bases each). V gave up 6 bases and J gave up 2 bases, with 6 bases separating them. The CDR3 length is 12 residues. Germline V gene lookup returns CDR1 ENHRY and CDR2 SYGVKD. CDR3 coding DNA: TGTGCCATCAGGGGACCCACAGATACGCAGTATTTT. This encodes CAIRGPTDTQYF.

This clonotype occurred many times. The rearrangement links TRBV7-9 to TRBJ2-1, with TRBD1 as a possible D gene (7 bases). The CDR3 extends over 14 amino acids. Germline V gene lookup returns CDR1 SEHNR and CDR2 FQNEAQ (reference sequence). Trimming shortened V by 5 bases and J by 8 bases, and 16 bases separated the two germline ends. The CDR3 nucleotides read TGTGCCAGCAGCCCTAGTGTCAGGGGGGATGAGCAGTTCTTC. It is translated as CASSPSVRGDEQFF.

The J gene is TRBJ2-3, the V gene TRBV9; 8 nucleotides line up with TRBD2. Germline V gene sequence: CDR1 SGDLS, CDR2 YYNGEE. The CDR3 sequence is 16 residues long. Trimming at V came to 2 bases and at J to 0 bases, leaving 5 bases not matched to a gene. CDR3 residues: CASSVSGRRSTDTQYF. The CDR3 region has the DNA TGTGCCAGCAGCGTGAGCGGGAGACGGAGCACAGATACGCAGTATTTT.

This clonotype was seen more than once but under ten times. The chain joins TRBV23-1 to TRBJ2-4; 13 nucleotides match TRBD2. TRBV23-1 is marked as an open reading frame, function uncertain. Germline trimming cut 8 bases from V and 6 bases from J; bases unmatched to any gene: 13. CDR3 length equals 17 residues. The CDR3 spells CASGLTTSGRPRNIQYF. In DNA form, the CDR3 reads TGCGCCAGCGGACTAACGACTAGCGGGAGGCCAAGAAACATTCAGTACTTC.

As regards this clonotype: Since a much larger clone is just one base distant, this may be a read error. The chain links TRBV7-9 to TRBJ2-3; D not certain. Germline values: CDR1 SEHNR, CDR2 FQNEAQ (reference sequence). V was shortened by 1 base and J by 0 bases, with 11 bases between the two germline ends. The CDR3 is made up of 16 amino acids. CDR3 protein: CASSLVTGTSTDTQYF. CDR3 DNA: TGTGCCAGCAGCTTAGTAACGGGCACTAGCACAGATACGCAGTATTTT.

Ten or more counts support this clonotype. The chain carries TRBV3-1 and TRBJ2-7, with D tentatively TRBD2 (5 bases). The CDR3 has 12 residues. Per germline, CDR1 LGHDT and CDR2 YNNKEL (reference sequence). V lost 4 bases to trimming and J lost 3 bases, with 7 bases between them. CDR3 coding DNA: TGTGCCAGCAGCCTACTAGGCTACGAGCAGTACTTC. Residues: CASSLLGYEQYF.

This clonotype was seen many times. The chain carries TRBV2 and TRBJ1-5; 8 nucleotides match TRBD1. This CDR3 spans 15 amino acids. Germline V gene lookup returns CDR1 SNHLY and CDR2 FYNNEI. Trimming took 5 bases from V and 4 from J; bases not matched to a gene: 7. CDR3 sequence reads: CASSTNRGANQPQHF. The CDR3, as DNA: TGTGCCAGCAGTACCAACAGGGGGGCAAATCAGCCCCAGCATTTT.

The rearrangement uses TRBV29-1 and TRBJ2-7, with TRBD2 matching 9 bases. V trimming: 7 bases; J trimming: 6 bases; junction bases outside the gene matches: 10. The germline gives CDR1 SQVTM, CDR2 ANQGSEA. The CDR3 extends over 13 amino acids. The CDR3 is CSGGAGGPGEQYF. CDR3 sequence (DNA): TGCAGCGGGGGTGCGGGAGGGCCCGGCGAGCAGTACTTC.

Many counts were recorded for this clonotype. The chain couples TRBV4-1 to TRBJ1-5, with D possibly TRBD1 on 6 matching bases. The germline V and J ends were trimmed by 0 bases and 2 bases, with 23 bases remaining between them. This CDR3 has 20 amino acids. The germline V gene encodes CDR1 MGHRA and CDR2 YSYEKL. The CDR3 DNA reads as TGCGCCAGCAGCCAAGAAGGAAGTCTGAGGGGGGTACTAGGCAATCAGCCCCAGCATTTT. Translating it yields CASSQEGSLRGVLGNQPQHF.

This clonotype was detected only a few times. Since a much larger clone is just one base distant, this may be a read error. The V and J genes are TRBV27 and TRBJ1-2; D gene ambiguous. V was cut by 11 bases and J by 4 bases, with 11 bases left in between. The CDR3 consists of 11 residues. CDR1 is MNHEY, CDR2 SMNVEV, per germline (reference sequence). DNA for the CDR3: TGTGCCTGCCTTGGTAGCTATGGCTACACCTTC. This gives the protein CACLGSYGYTF.

This clonotype appeared many times. This rearrangement joins TRBV5-6 to TRBJ1-5; D is uncertain. The V gene lost 4 bases and the J gene lost 6 bases, with 14 bases spanning the gap. This CDR3 spans 14 amino acids. Germline V gene lookup returns CDR1 SGHDT and CDR2 YYEEEE. The CDR3 spells CASSDSRSGQPQHF. The CDR3 DNA sequence: TGTGCCAGCAGCGATTCAAGGAGCGGTCAGCCCCAGCATTTT.

This clonotype was recorded many times. The chain joins TRBV6-1 to TRBJ1-5; D is unresolved. The V gene's germline CDR1 is MNHNS and CDR2 SASEGT. Trimming cost V 4 bases and J 7 bases, with 5 bases left between them. This CDR3 region has 11 residues. The CDR3 spells CASSVEQPQHF. CDR3 coding DNA: TGTGCCAGCAGTGTAGAGCAGCCCCAGCATTTT.

This clonotype was seen repeatedly, ten times or more. The chain employs TRBV7-2 and TRBJ2-4, with D possibly matching TRBD1 (5 bases). Trimming removed 6 bases from V and 5 bases from J, with 8 bases in between. The V gene's germline CDR1 is SGHTA and CDR2 FQGNSA. This CDR3 contains 12 residues. The CDR3 nucleotides read TGTGCCAGCAGTCCACAGGAAAACATTCAGTACTTC. It encodes CASSPQENIQYF.

This clonotype was detected many times. This sequence joins TRBV15 and TRBJ2-2; 7 bases align to TRBD2. This CDR3 comprises 17 residues. The germline gives CDR1 LNHNV, CDR2 YYDKDF (reference sequence). V shed 8 bases, J shed 5 bases, and the junction held 17 bases outside the gene matches. The DNA for the CDR3 is TGTGCCACCTCAGGGCTAGCGGCCAGAAGACAGACCGGGGAGCTGTTTTTT. Residues: CATSGLAARRQTGELFF.